The sequence of this T cell receptor (beta chain) was determined in a study of beta chain features in type 1 diabetes. About the study: Sorted cells from all samples, numbering 107,917,701, were examined. Whole-study results and caveats: There were fewer insertions and more deletions at the VDJ junctions of type 1 diabetes patients. Using cDNA template may skew counts toward highly expressing activated cells. A closer apparent resemblance between naive, central memory and Treg TCRB repertoires was seen in patients than in healthy donors.

The ends lost 2 bases at V and 1 base at J; junction bases unmatched: 1. The CDR3 is 14 amino acids. Per the germline V gene, CDR1 is SGDLS and CDR2 is YYNGEE. This clone was detected only a few times. The antigen is unknown. Since all of the isolated RNA was reverse transcribed, expressed TCRB transcripts were what got sequenced. Profiled with immunoSEQ multiplex PCR; TCRdb holds only in-frame clones, not every one. The data show 150,000 to 190,000 clones, approximately 8.1% seen once. The source is a man aged 18 to 30 in good health. Sequenced sample: central memory CD4+ T cells from blood. V gene TRBV9 combines with J gene TRBJ1-1; 8 bases align to TRBD1. CDR3 region: CASSVTGANTEAFF. DNA for the CDR3: TGTGCCAGCAGCGTGACAGGGGCGAACACTGAAGCTTTCTTT.